This TCR beta chain came from a study of Ad26.COV2.S vaccination and SARS-CoV-2 variants. About the research overall: By the intramuscular route, Ad26.COV2.S was given once, or twice 56 days apart.

The CDR3 spans 15 residues. The ends were cut back, 8 bases at V and 5 bases at J, with 22 bases in the middle. The germline V gene encodes CDR1 LNHNV and CDR2 YYDKDF (reference sequence). The protocol was immunoSEQ multiplex PCR, while the TCRdb copy is restricted to in-frame clones and leaves out a portion. The repertoire holds approximately 280,000 clones, roughly 86% seen once, with 2.5% to 3.5% in the top ten. Treatment denoted: roughly 19 received Ad26.COV2.S at low or high dose, single or two shots; about 5 received placebo; per-sample allocation not given. All samples were drawn on day 63, counting from the first vaccine or placebo injection. The administered vaccine (an Ad26 vector) expressed Wuhan-strain SARS-CoV-2 spike. General study points: Those who received the vaccine showed greater spike-specific TCR breadth than those given placebo.

As concerns this clone: Antigen: not known.

The V and J genes are TRBV15 and TRBJ2-7, with D possibly being TRBD1 or TRBD2 (8 bases each). The sample consisted of peripheral blood, taken in a trial of Ad26.COV2.S vaccine versus placebo. The sequence was obtained from a person between 18 and 65 years old who received the Ad26.COV2.S COVID-19 vaccine or a placebo. CDR3: CATRGGRGLTHEQYF. The CDR3 DNA follows: TGTGCCACCCGGGGGGGCAGGGGGCTAACCCACGAGCAGTACTTC.